The 9 T cell receptor beta chains below all came from one sample that was sequenced in a study of T cells after posttransplantation cyclophosphamide. Data came from immunoSEQ multiplex PCR; TCRdb stores just in-frame clones and leaves some out. Altogether 5,500 to 7,500 clones are present, 95% to 98% being singletons, with the ten largest covering 0.8% to 1%. Specimen: memory CD4+ T cells sorted from PBMCs. The receptors come from a man aged 35 to 55 in good health, CMV-negative, and a related stem cell transplant donor.

The table lists this clone with a count of one. V gene TRBV6-1 combines with J gene TRBJ2-6; 7 bases map to TRBD2. The trim removed 2 bases at V and 4 bases at J, leaving 11 bases unmatched. Looked up from germline, CDR1 is MNHNS and CDR2 is SASEGT. The CDR3 loop spans 18 amino acids. DNA of the CDR3: TGTGCCAGCAGTGAAAAGGGGCGGGGACTACAAGGGGCCAACGTCCTGACTTTC. Amino acids: CASSEKGRGLQGANVLTF.

The J gene is TRBJ2-1, the V gene TRBV5-6; D possibly corresponds to TRBD1 (6 bases). The germline CDR1 and CDR2 sequences are SGHDT and YYEEEE. The CDR3 is 16 amino acids. The V end was cut by 3 bases, the J end by 0 bases, with 13 bases between. The CDR3 coding sequence is TGTGCCAGCAGCTCCATACAGGGCAGCTCCTACAATGAGCAGTTCTTC. As protein: CASSSIQGSSYNEQFF.

This clone was recorded only once. The chain employs TRBV7-8 and TRBJ2-3; D may be TRBD2 (5 bases). This CDR3 has 15 residues. Germline assignment: CDR1 SGHVS and CDR2 FQNEAQ. Trimming took 5 bases from V and 8 from J, leaving 20 bases between them. In nucleotides, the CDR3 is TGTGCCAGCAGCCCCTCCGGGTCAAGCGGAGGTACGCAGTATTTT. This sequence encodes CASSPSGSSGGTQYF.

To note about this clone: An end of the junction differs from the germline gene, which may be a read error. The V gene is TRBV7-7, the J gene TRBJ2-5, with D possibly matching TRBD1 (5 bases). This CDR3 region has 13 residues. CDR1 and CDR2 (germline): SSHAT, FNYEAQ (reference sequence). The CDR3 sequence is CASSIDSRETQYF. The DNA for the CDR3 is TGTGCTAGCAGCATCGACAGCCGGGAGACCCAGTACTTC.

The chain uses TRBV19 and TRBJ2-1; TRBD1 matches at 8 bases. The junction had 6 bases not matched to a gene; V was cut back by 4 bases and J by 7 bases. Germline assignment: CDR1 LNHDA and CDR2 SQIVND (reference sequence). This CDR3 comprises 14 residues. The CDR3 sequence is CASSTGQGWNEQFF. The CDR3 DNA reads as TGTGCCAGTAGTACCGGACAGGGTTGGAATGAGCAGTTCTTC.

V and J are TRBV25-1 and TRBJ2-2; 11 bases align to TRBD1. Germline CDR1 MGHDK, CDR2 SYGVNS. This CDR3 is 15 amino acids long. V lost 3 bases, J lost 6 bases, and 3 bases stayed unmatched. The CDR3 bases are TGTGCCAGCAGTGATTCGGGACAGGGGGCCGGGGAGCTGTTTTTT. This translates into CASSDSGQGAGELFF.

The chain carries TRBV10-3 and TRBJ1-2; 9 nucleotides match TRBD1. Trimming cost V 6 bases and J 6 bases; bases outside gene matches: 5. Germline assignment: CDR1 ENHRY and CDR2 SYGVKD. The CDR3 has 13 residues. The chain's CDR3 is CAIRLQGADGYTF. The CDR3 bases are TGTGCCATCAGACTACAGGGGGCTGATGGCTACACCTTC.

To note about this clone: The germline gene is not matched at one end of the junction; a read error may be the cause. The rearrangement uses TRBV30 and TRBJ2-7; TRBD2 aligns across 14 bases. The CDR3 contains 14 residues. Germline values: CDR1 GTSNPN, CDR2 SVGIG (reference sequence). CDR3 nucleotide sequence: TGTGCCTGGAGTGCAGCCGGGACTAGCGGGAGAGGGGACTTC. Its protein is CAWSAAGTSGRGDF.

The rearrangement joins TRBV18 to TRBJ1-2; 7 bases agree with TRBD1. Germline V gives CDR1 KGHSH, CDR2 LQKENI. The V and J ends lost 6 bases and 8 bases, in that order; junction bases with no gene match: 9. The CDR3 contains 13 residues. CDR3 sequence reads: CASSTSTGDGYTF. Here the CDR3 DNA reads TGTGCCAGCTCTACGAGCACAGGGGACGGCTACACCTTC.